This TCR beta chain comes out of a study of T-cell memory formation after mild COVID-19. Study-level information: The TCR clusters were mostly specific to one donor.

TCRdb passed the 5' RACE reads through MiXCR, listing each CDR3 protein once. This table has 150,000 or so distinct CDR3 sequences, about 28% appearing once. Study-wide results and caveats: Some responding clones appeared in pre-infection memory, suggesting cross-reactive memory joined. SARS-CoV-2 specificity of second-wave clones peaking day 37 was unconfirmed. The main location of contracting CD4+ clones was CM and EM, and that of contracting CD8+ clones was EMRA.

A word on this clonotype: Its antigen is unknown.

Germline CDR1 and CDR2: SGHVS and FNYEAQ. This CDR3 spans 17 amino acids. Unmatched junction bases numbered 15, after V lost 4 bases and J lost 5 bases. The rearrangement uses TRBV7-6 and TRBJ1-2; the match to TRBD1 covers 8 bases. Material: PBMCs or a T cell subset sorted from them (not recorded which). This TCR was recovered from an adult woman who had mild COVID-19 (a few samples of this study predate the infection). Cell type and time point are not known. CDR3 residues: CASSSGPGQAQQYGYTF. CDR3 coding DNA: TGTGCCAGCAGCTCAGGACCGGGACAGGCTCAGCAGTATGGCTACACCTTC.